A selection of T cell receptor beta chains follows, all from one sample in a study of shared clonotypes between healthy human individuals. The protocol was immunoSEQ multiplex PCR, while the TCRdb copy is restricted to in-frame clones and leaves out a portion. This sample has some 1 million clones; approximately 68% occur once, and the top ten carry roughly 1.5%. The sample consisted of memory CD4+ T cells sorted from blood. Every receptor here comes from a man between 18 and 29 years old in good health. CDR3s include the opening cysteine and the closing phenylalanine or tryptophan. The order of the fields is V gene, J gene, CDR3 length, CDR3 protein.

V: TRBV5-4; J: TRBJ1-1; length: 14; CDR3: CASSLDSSFAEAFF
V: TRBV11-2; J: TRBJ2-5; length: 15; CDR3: CASSLDGLAGETQYF
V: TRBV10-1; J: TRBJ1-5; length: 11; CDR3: CARIQDEPQHF
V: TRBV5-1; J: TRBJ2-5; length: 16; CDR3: CASSQGLAGGQETQYF
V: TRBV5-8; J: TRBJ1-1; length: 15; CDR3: CASSVDPRGHTEAFF
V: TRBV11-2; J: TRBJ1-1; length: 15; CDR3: CASSSSDRGDTEAFF
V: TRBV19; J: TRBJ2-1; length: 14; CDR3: CASSIRLSHNEQFF
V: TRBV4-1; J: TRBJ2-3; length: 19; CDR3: CASSQDLGLAGKSTDTQYF
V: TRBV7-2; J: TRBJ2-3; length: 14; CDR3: CASSLTQGTDTQYF
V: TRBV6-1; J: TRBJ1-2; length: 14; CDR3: CASSKDRGNYGYTF
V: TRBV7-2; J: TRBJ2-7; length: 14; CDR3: CASSAGTGLHEQYF
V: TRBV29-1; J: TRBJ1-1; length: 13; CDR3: CSALSGGRSEAFF
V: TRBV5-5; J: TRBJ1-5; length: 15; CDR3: CASSLAGNSNQPQHF
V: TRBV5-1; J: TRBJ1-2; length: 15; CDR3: CASSLAEGQNYGYTF
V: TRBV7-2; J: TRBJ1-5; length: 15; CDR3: CASSSTSGAGQPQHF
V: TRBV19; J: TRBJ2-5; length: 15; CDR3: CASSIQVDAGVTQYF
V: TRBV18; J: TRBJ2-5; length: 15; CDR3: CASSPSTGGTGTQYF
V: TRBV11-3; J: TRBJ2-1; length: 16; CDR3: CASSWSGTGSYNEQFF
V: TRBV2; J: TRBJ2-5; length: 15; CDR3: CASGLGGAPGETQYF
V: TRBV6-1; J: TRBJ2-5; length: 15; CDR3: CASSAQGAYQETQYF
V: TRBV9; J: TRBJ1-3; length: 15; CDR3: CASSVGRGTGNTIYF
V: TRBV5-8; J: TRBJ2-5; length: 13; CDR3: CASNPDREETQYF
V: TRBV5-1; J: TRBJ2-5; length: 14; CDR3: CASNPAGAQETQYF
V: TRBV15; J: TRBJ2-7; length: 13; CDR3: CATSTMIRGEQYF
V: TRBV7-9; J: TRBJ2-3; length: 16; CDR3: CASSYFGGGYTDTQYF
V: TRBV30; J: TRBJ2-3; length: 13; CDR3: CAWSKQGPDTQYF
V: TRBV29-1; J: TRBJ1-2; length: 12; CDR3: CSVGTGGYGYTF
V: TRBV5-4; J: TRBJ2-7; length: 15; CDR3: CASSLGGQIPYEQYF
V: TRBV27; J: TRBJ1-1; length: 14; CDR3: CASSLRGFGTEAFF
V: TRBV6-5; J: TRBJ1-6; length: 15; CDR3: CASRPVGGGNSPLHF
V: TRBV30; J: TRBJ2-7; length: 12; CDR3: CAFGLAGAEQYF
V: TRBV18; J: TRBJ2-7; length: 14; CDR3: CASSPRDSSYEQYF
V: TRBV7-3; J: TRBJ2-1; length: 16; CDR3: CASSLRGATTYNEQFF
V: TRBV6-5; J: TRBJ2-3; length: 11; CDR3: CASTSIDTQYF
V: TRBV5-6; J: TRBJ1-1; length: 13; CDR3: CASSLDRGVGGFF
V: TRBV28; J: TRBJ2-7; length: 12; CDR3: CASSLRVGEQYF
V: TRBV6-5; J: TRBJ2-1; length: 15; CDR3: CASSSSGGSYNEQFF